The clone carrying this T cell receptor (beta chain) was counted only a few times. Antigen specificity is unknown. The sample originates from a study of cytomegalovirus exposure and HLA in healthy donors. PCR primers comprised 60 Vbeta and 13 Jbeta primers. The method was immunoSEQ multiplex PCR; TCRdb's version includes in-frame clones alone and lacks a portion of them. The repertoire holds around 140,000 clones, with around 80% as singletons. The CDR3 extends over 14 amino acids. The trim removed 2 bases at V and 5 bases at J, leaving 5 bases unmatched. CDR1 is SGHRS, CDR2 YFSETQ, per germline. Study-level points and caveats: A later analysis, which compared TCR beta chains of equal frequency, found the HLA-associated ones more clonally expanded. The availability of immune exposure information extended only to CMV serostatus. Some V segments (TRBV6-2 and TRBV6-3 among them) were excluded as indistinguishable.

The sample comprised PBMCs. The rearrangement links TRBV5-1 to TRBJ2-7, with 9 bases that match TRBD2. The receptor's source is a female donor in good health and CMV-seronegative. CDR3 in amino acids: CASSFGAGGNEQYF. The CDR3 coding sequence is TGCGCCAGCAGCTTCGGAGCGGGGGGTAACGAGCAGTACTTC.